These 10 T cell receptor beta chains were sequenced from one sample in a study of T cells in Graves' hyperthyroidism and ophthalmopathy. Amplification of TCR beta CDR3 regions was performed using RNA transcripts as template. HTBI primers drove first-round RT-PCR of the TCR CDR3. Via MiXCR, TCRdb re-called the multiplex PCR reads, giving one row per CDR3 protein. Here the sample spans around 620,000 distinct CDR3 sequences, around 45% being singletons. The sequencing input was peripheral blood or thyroid tissue (not recorded which). Receptor source: an adult woman with Graves' disease, either hyperthyroidism or ophthalmopathy (not recorded which).

This clonotype was picked up many times. The CDR3 DNA reads as TGTGCCATCAGTGATGCAGCGGGAGTCGCCGGGGAGCTGTTTTTT. Translating it yields CAISDAAGVAGELFF. The rearrangement uses TRBV10-3 and TRBJ2-2; the match to TRBD2 covers 8 bases. CDR1 is ENHRY and CDR2 is SYGVKD in the germline V gene. The J segment lost 6 bases and the V segment lost 3 bases, leaving 6 bases of the junction unmatched. The CDR3 length is 15 residues.

The chain uses TRBV27 and TRBJ1-6; D gene unclear. The V gene's germline CDR1 is MNHEY and CDR2 SMNVEV (reference sequence). V gave up 2 bases and J gave up 6 bases, with 8 bases separating them. There are 14 residues in the CDR3. CDR3: CASSLRAGNSPLHF. As DNA, the CDR3 is TGTGCCAGCAGTTTAAGGGCCGGTAATTCACCCCTCCACTTT.

This chain links TRBV6-1 with TRBJ1-6, with 7 nucleotides matching TRBD1. CDR3 length: 14 residues. Germline-derived CDR1 and CDR2 are MNHNS and SASEGT. With V trimmed by 7 bases and J by 6 bases, 6 bases remained unmatched. The CDR3 is CASIPGQINSPLHF. The CDR3 DNA reads TGTGCCAGCATCCCGGGACAGATTAATTCACCCCTCCACTTT.

This clonotype was picked up many times. The V gene is TRBV10-3, the J gene TRBJ1-1; tentative D call: TRBD1 (5 bases). Trimming shortened V by 8 bases and J by 1 base, and 8 bases separated the two germline ends. The CDR3 is made up of 12 amino acids. Looked up from germline, CDR1 is ENHRY and CDR2 is SYGVKD. The CDR3 DNA reads TGTGCCATCTCGGGACGGAACACTGAAGCTTTCTTT. As protein: CAISGRNTEAFF.

This clonotype was detected only a few times. The rearrangement links TRBV29-1 to TRBJ2-7, with 9 bases matching TRBD2. This CDR3 spans 12 amino acids. The germline CDR1 and CDR2 sequences are SQVTM and ANQGSEA. The ends lost 4 bases at V and 7 bases at J; junction bases unmatched: 5. This CDR3 is CSVVRLAGEQYF. The CDR3 DNA sequence: TGCAGCGTTGTTCGGCTAGCGGGAGAGCAGTACTTC.

This clonotype has only a few counts. One end of the junction is discordant with germline, which a read error may explain. The gene calls are TRBV12-3 or TRBV12-4 and TRBJ2-7; D perhaps matches TRBD1 (5 bases). The CDR3 covers 11 residues. This CDR3 is CAISDFDSTSF. The CDR3 DNA reads TGTGCCATCAGTGACTTCGACAGTACAAGTTTC.

At least ten counts were recorded for this clonotype. The J gene is TRBJ2-7, the V gene TRBV7-9; 12 bases are shared with TRBD2. The length of the CDR3 is 19 residues. CDR1 and CDR2 (germline): SEHNR, FQNEAQ (reference sequence). V gave up 5 bases and J gave up 2 bases; unmatched junction bases: 16. CDR3 amino acids: CASSILSTSGSPWAYEQYF. The DNA of the CDR3 is TGTGCCAGCAGCATACTCTCGACTAGCGGGAGCCCCTGGGCCTACGAGCAGTACTTC. Together with reference TRBV7-9 and TRBJ2-7, the CDR3 gives the full variable domain: DTGVSQNPRHKITKRGQNVTFRCDPISEHNRLYWYRQTLGQGPEFLTYFQNEAQLEKSRLLSDRFSAERPKGSFSTLEIQRTEQGDSAMYLCASSILSTSGSPWAYEQYFGPGTRLTVT.

This clonotype was recorded at least ten times. The chain links TRBV7-2 to TRBJ2-5; D gene uncertain. V was pared by 1 base and J by 7 bases, with 10 bases between. The germline V gene has CDR1 SGHTA and CDR2 FQGNSA. The CDR3 length is 13 residues. CDR3 in amino acids: CASSLEAEVTQYF. The CDR3 DNA reads as TGTGCCAGCAGCTTAGAGGCTGAGGTGACCCAGTACTTC.

The rearrangement links TRBV7-8 to TRBJ1-3; 9 nucleotides agree with TRBD1. Unmatched junction bases numbered 11, after V lost 4 bases and J lost 10 bases. CDR1 and CDR2 (germline): SGHVS, FQNEAQ. The CDR3 runs 15 residues. CDR3 DNA sequence: TGTGCCAGCAGCTCCCTAGGGACAGGGAAAGAGACCATATATTTT. It specifies CASSSLGTGKETIYF.

This clonotype was seen many times. V and J are TRBV25-1 and TRBJ1-3; D is undetermined. This CDR3 has 14 residues. Deletions cut 5 bases from V and 1 base from J, with 9 bases between. Per the germline V gene, CDR1 is MGHDK and CDR2 is SYGVNS. Here the CDR3 DNA reads TGTGCCAGCAGTCCTCCGGGTTCTGGAAACACCATATATTTT. Translation: CASSPPGSGNTIYF.